These 29 T cell receptor beta chains were sequenced from one sample in a study of T cell responses to AZD1222 COVID-19 vaccine. The data were produced by immunoSEQ multiplex PCR, yet TCRdb's version contains in-frame clones alone and is incomplete. The sample has roughly 120,000 clones; 80% to 90% are singletons. The source was peripheral blood, collected on day 0 of AZD1222 vaccination. Receptors originate from an adult in good health.

The count of this clone is one. The genes are TRBV5-6 and TRBJ2-1; the D call may be TRBD1 or TRBD2 (5 bases each). CDR1 is SGHDT and CDR2 is YYEEEE in the germline V gene. V lost 4 bases and J lost 0, with 8 bases in between. This CDR3 spans 14 amino acids. The CDR3 region has the DNA TGTGCCAGCAGCGAGGGACGCTCCTACAATGAGCAGTTCTTC. Translated: CASSEGRSYNEQFF. Together with reference TRBV5-6 and TRBJ2-1, the CDR3 gives the full variable domain: DAGVTQSPTHLIKTRGQQVTLRCSPKSGHDTVSWYQQALGQGPQFIFQYYEEEERQRGNFPDRFSGHQFPNYSSELNVNALLLGDSALYLCASSEGRSYNEQFFGPGTRLTVL.

This rearrangement joins TRBV25-1 to TRBJ2-5; 8 positions agree with TRBD1. In germline, CDR1 is MGHDK, CDR2 SYGVNS. Trimming at V came to 5 bases and at J to 5 bases, leaving 4 bases not matched to a gene. The CDR3 totals 13 residues. CDR3 region: CASSRRTGETQYF. The CDR3, as DNA: TGTGCCAGCAGTAGGCGGACAGGGGAGACCCAGTACTTC.

The chain uses TRBV4-1 and TRBJ2-1; D tentatively reads TRBD1 or TRBD2 (5 bases each). The CDR3 extends over 13 amino acids. V gave up 1 base and J gave up 9 bases, with 10 bases separating them. The V gene's germline CDR1 is MGHRA and CDR2 YSYEKL. CDR3 sequence reads: CASSQVTGPEQFF. The CDR3 DNA reads as TGCGCCAGCAGCCAAGTTACGGGGCCTGAGCAGTTCTTC.

The chain has TRBV7-2 and TRBJ1-2, with a weak D call TRBD1 (5 bases). CDR3 length: 13 amino acids. V lost 2 bases and J lost 6, with 10 bases in between. Germline CDR1 reads SGHTA; CDR2 reads FQGNSA. For the CDR3, the DNA is TGTGCCAGCAGCTTACTCGGGACGGATGGCTACACCTTC. It is translated as CASSLLGTDGYTF.

The chain links TRBV5-4 to TRBJ2-1; unclear D gene. The V gene lost 3 bases and the J gene lost 5 bases, with 15 bases spanning the gap. Germline V gene data show CDR1 as SGHNT and CDR2 as YYREEE (reference sequence). There are 15 residues in the CDR3. CDR3 nucleotide sequence: TGTGCCAGCAGCTCGACAATGACGCTTCACAATGAGCAGTTCTTC. It yields the protein CASSSTMTLHNEQFF. Combining the CDR3 with reference TRBV5-4 and TRBJ2-1 gives the whole variable domain ETGVTQSPTHLIKTRGQQVTLRCSSQSGHNTVSWYQQALGQGPQFIFQYYREEENGRGNFPPRFSGLQFPNYSSELNVNALELDDSALYLCASSSTMTLHNEQFFGPGTRLTVL.

V gene TRBV4-3 combines with J gene TRBJ1-6, with D possibly TRBD1 on 5 matching bases. V was trimmed by 2 bases and J by 9 bases, leaving 11 bases between them. The CDR3 consists of 14 residues. Per the germline V gene, CDR1 is LGHNA and CDR2 is YSLEER. Written as DNA, the CDR3 is TGCGCCAGCAGCCAACTCATGGGGGGTTCACCCCTCCACTTT. Translating it yields CASSQLMGGSPLHF.

V gene TRBV2 combines with J gene TRBJ1-6; 7 bases are shared with TRBD1. Germline values: CDR1 SNHLY, CDR2 FYNNEI. Trimming removed 9 bases from V and 1 base from J; junction bases left unmatched: 3. The CDR3 length is 14 residues. The CDR3 region is CASGQESYNSPLHF. Here the CDR3 DNA reads TGTGCCAGTGGACAGGAATCCTATAATTCACCCCTCCACTTT. The variable domain in full, with the rest retrieved from reference TRBV2 and TRBJ1-6, is EPEVTQTPSHQVTQMGQEVILRCVPISNHLYFYWYRQILGQKVEFLVSFYNNEISEKSEIFDDQFSVERPDGSNFTLKIRSTKLEDSAMYFCASGQESYNSPLHFGNGTRLTVT.

V gene TRBV4-1 combines with J gene TRBJ1-2, with D perhaps TRBD1 (6 bases). From germline, CDR1 is MGHRA and CDR2 YSYEKL. V was shortened by 3 bases and J by 6 bases, with 17 bases between the two germline ends. This CDR3 is 15 amino acids long. CDR3 DNA sequence: TGCGCCAGCAGCCAGTTGTCAGGGGAGATTAATGGCTACACCTTC. Translating it yields CASSQLSGEINGYTF.

The genes are TRBV6-2 or TRBV6-3 and TRBJ2-7; D is unresolved. Trimming pared 0 bases from V and 2 bases from J, leaving 11 bases between. Germline CDR1 reads MNHEY; CDR2 reads SVGEGT. This CDR3 has 15 residues. CDR3: CASSYSVGKAYEQYF. The CDR3 nucleotides read TGTGCCAGCAGTTACTCGGTGGGGAAGGCCTACGAGCAGTACTTC.

The CDR3 protein is CASSLLAGSNTGELFF. As DNA, the CDR3 is TGTGCCAGTAGTTTACTAGCGGGGTCGAACACCGGGGAGCTGTTTTTT. V gene TRBV19 combines with J gene TRBJ2-2, with 10 bases identical to TRBD2. The CDR3 extends over 16 amino acids. Unmatched junction bases numbered 3, after V lost 5 bases and J lost 0 bases. Germline V gene data show CDR1 as LNHDA and CDR2 as SQIVND (reference sequence).

This rearrangement joins TRBV5-6 to TRBJ1-4; D remains ambiguous. The V gene's germline CDR1 is SGHDT and CDR2 YYEEEE. The CDR3 length is 14 residues. The germline V and J ends were trimmed by 2 bases and 4 bases, with 9 bases remaining between them. Here the CDR3 reads CASSFLGSNEKLFF. CDR3 DNA: TGTGCCAGCAGCTTCCTTGGGAGTAATGAAAAACTGTTTTTT.

This chain links TRBV5-6 with TRBJ2-1; unclear D gene. Germline assignment: CDR1 SGHDT and CDR2 YYEEEE. The CDR3 has 14 residues. Trimming removed 0 bases at V and 5 bases at J, with 9 bases between. CDR3 nucleotide sequence: TGTGCCAGCAGCTTGGGATTATTGCACAATGAGCAGTTCTTC. Translation: CASSLGLLHNEQFF.

The rearrangement joins TRBV4-1 to TRBJ2-5, with 8 bases matching TRBD1. V was pared by 4 bases and J by 5 bases, with 9 bases of the junction left unmatched. Germline values: CDR1 MGHRA, CDR2 YSYEKL. The CDR3 extends over 15 amino acids. The CDR3 here is CASSRVPTGVETQYF. In DNA, the CDR3 is TGCGCCAGCAGCCGGGTACCGACAGGGGTCGAGACCCAGTACTTC.

The chain is built from TRBV12-5 and TRBJ2-3; TRBD2 agrees at 10 bases. Germline CDR1 LGHNT, CDR2 FRNRAP. V lost 3 bases and J lost 3; bases outside the gene matches: 15. This CDR3 region has 19 residues. The CDR3 sequence: CASGFPPGGLALGTDTQYF. The CDR3 nucleotides read TGTGCTAGTGGTTTCCCTCCCGGGGGACTAGCGCTTGGTACAGATACGCAGTATTTT.

V usage is TRBV12-5 and J usage is TRBJ1-1; D not certain. Trimming stripped 1 base from V and 3 bases from J, with 9 bases between. The germline gives CDR1 LGHNT, CDR2 FRNRAP. This CDR3 has 14 residues. CDR3 sequence reads: CASGLEGGHTEAFF. The CDR3 DNA follows: TGTGCTAGTGGTTTGGAAGGAGGGCACACTGAAGCTTTCTTT.

The chain carries TRBV18 and TRBJ1-1; no clear D gene. Germline loops: CDR1 KGHSH, CDR2 LQKENI. V lost 2 bases to trimming and J lost 4 bases, with 11 bases between them. This CDR3 has 14 amino acids. CDR3 sequence: CASSPGYLSTEAFF. As DNA, the CDR3 is TGTGCCAGCTCACCAGGGTATTTGAGCACTGAAGCTTTCTTT.

V usage is TRBV19 and J usage is TRBJ1-6; the D is unclear. The CDR3 totals 14 residues. The V gene lost 6 bases and the J gene lost 5 bases, with 11 bases spanning the gap. Germline CDR1 reads LNHDA; CDR2 reads SQIVND (reference sequence). CDR3: CASRTGSHNSPLHF. The CDR3 DNA sequence: TGTGCCAGTAGAACCGGGTCTCATAATTCACCCCTCCACTTT.

The gene calls are TRBV9 and TRBJ1-1; D is undetermined. V was trimmed by 0 bases and J by 5 bases, leaving 14 bases between them. The CDR3 covers 15 residues. Per germline, CDR1 SGDLS and CDR2 YYNGEE. CDR3 sequence: CASSVGGPAGTEAFF. DNA for the CDR3: TGTGCCAGCAGCGTAGGTGGCCCGGCTGGGACTGAAGCTTTCTTT.

The chain combines TRBV7-2 with TRBJ2-2; possibly TRBD1 for D (6 bases). This CDR3 has 14 residues. Deletions cut 3 bases from V and 4 bases from J, with 9 bases between. Germline V gene sequence: CDR1 SGHTA, CDR2 FQGNSA. CDR3 residues: CASSFGTTTGELFF. CDR3 in DNA: TGTGCCAGCAGCTTCGGGACAACCACCGGGGAGCTGTTTTTT.

Regarding this clone: An end of the junction differs from the germline gene, which may be a read error. The chain recombines TRBV6-5 with TRBJ1-5, with unresolved D. CDR3 length: 14 amino acids. In germline, CDR1 is MNHEY, CDR2 SVGAGI. This CDR3 is CASTQASSDQPQHF. The CDR3 DNA follows: TGTGCCAGCACCCAAGCGAGTTCTGATCAACCCCAGCATTTT.

This sequence joins TRBV7-9 and TRBJ1-3, with TRBD1 as a possible D gene (6 bases). The CDR3 is made up of 16 amino acids. Trimming cost V 5 bases and J 0 bases, with 14 bases left between them. Germline V CDR1 and CDR2: SEHNR, FQNEAQ (reference sequence). CDR3 sequence reads: CASSEGGGNSGNTIYF. CDR3 bases: TGTGCCAGCAGCGAGGGGGGCGGCAACTCTGGAAACACCATATATTTT. The entire variable domain, with the rest obtained from reference TRBV7-9 and TRBJ1-3, is as follows: DTGVSQNPRHKITKRGQNVTFRCDPISEHNRLYWYRQTLGQGPEFLTYFQNEAQLEKSRLLSDRFSAERPKGSFSTLEIQRTEQGDSAMYLCASSEGGGNSGNTIYFGEGSWLTVV.

The CDR3 bases are TGTGCCAGTAGTCTCGCCACCGTGGACTATGGCTACACCTTC. Its protein product is CASSLATVDYGYTF. V gene TRBV19 combines with J gene TRBJ1-2; the D is unclear. Germline CDR1 LNHDA, CDR2 SQIVND (reference sequence). This CDR3 has 14 residues. Trimming removed 5 bases from V and 3 bases from J, with 13 bases in between.

The sample holds a few counts of this clone. The J gene is TRBJ1-2, the V gene TRBV7-9; 7 bases agree with TRBD1. Germline loops: CDR1 SEHNR, CDR2 FQNEAQ (reference sequence). The CDR3 spans 13 residues. After removal of 4 bases from V and 6 bases from J, the junction contained 5 bases not matched to a gene. CDR3 bases: TGTGCCAGCAGCTATACGACAGGGAATGGCTACACCTTC. This codes for CASSYTTGNGYTF.

CDR3: CASSLSGGSGQFF. DNA of the CDR3: TGTGCCAGCAGTTTATCGGGGGGTTCCGGCCAGTTCTTC. The chain uses TRBV27 and TRBJ2-1, with a possible D match to TRBD2 (6 bases). The germline gives CDR1 MNHEY, CDR2 SMNVEV (reference sequence). CDR3 size: 13 residues. V lost 0 bases, J lost 13 bases, and 13 bases lay in between.

CDR3 sequence reads: CASSFSGGVDTQYF. The CDR3 region has the DNA TGTGCCAGCAGTTTTAGCGGGGGGGTGGATACGCAGTATTTT. The chain joins TRBV7-2 to TRBJ2-3; 11 positions agree with TRBD2. This CDR3 comprises 14 residues. Trimming took 6 bases from V and 6 from J; bases not matched to a gene: 5. Germline CDR1 SGHTA, CDR2 FQGNSA.

This chain links TRBV27 with TRBJ1-1; 12 bases map to TRBD1. V lost 5 bases and J lost 5; bases outside the gene matches: 15. This CDR3 is 18 amino acids long. CDR1 and CDR2 (germline): MNHEY, SMNVEV (reference sequence). CDR3 nucleotides: TGTGCCAGCAGTCTGATCGGGACAGGGGGCGTTCTGTGGACTGAAGCTTTCTTT. This sequence encodes CASSLIGTGGVLWTEAFF.

This chain links TRBV11-2 with TRBJ2-7; no reliable D call. CDR1 is SGHAT and CDR2 is FQNNGV in the germline V gene. This CDR3 is 12 amino acids long. Trimming removed 4 bases at V and 6 bases at J, with 10 bases between. The CDR3 here is CASSYEESEQYF. The CDR3 nucleotides are TGTGCCAGCAGCTATGAGGAATCCGAGCAGTACTTC.

V is TRBV18 and J is TRBJ1-5; no reliable D call. Trimming removed 2 bases at V and 7 bases at J, with 9 bases between. The CDR3 is made up of 13 amino acids. The germline V gene has CDR1 KGHSH and CDR2 LQKENI. CDR3 nucleotides: TGTGCCAGCTCACCAGGTAGTGAACAGCCCCAGCATTTT. It yields the protein CASSPGSEQPQHF.

About this clone: This sample includes further DNA sequences coding for the same CDR3. The CDR3 protein is CAWSLGVGGYTF. The CDR3 region has the DNA TGTGCCTGGAGTCTTGGCGTGGGGGGCTACACCTTC. The rearrangement links TRBV30 to TRBJ1-2; D gene unclear. Looked up from germline, CDR1 is GTSNPN and CDR2 is SVGIG (reference sequence). The CDR3 contains 12 residues. V shed 2 bases and J shed 8 bases, with 12 bases lying between them.